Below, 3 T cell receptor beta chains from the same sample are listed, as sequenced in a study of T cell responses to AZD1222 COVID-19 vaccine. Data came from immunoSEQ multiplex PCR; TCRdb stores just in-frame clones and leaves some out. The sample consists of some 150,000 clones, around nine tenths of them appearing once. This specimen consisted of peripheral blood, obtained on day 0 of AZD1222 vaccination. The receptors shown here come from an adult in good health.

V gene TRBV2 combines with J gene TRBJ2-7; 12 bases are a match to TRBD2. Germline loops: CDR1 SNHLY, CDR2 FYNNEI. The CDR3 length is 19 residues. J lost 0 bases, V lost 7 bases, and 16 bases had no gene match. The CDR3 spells CASITLGLAGPASSYEQYF. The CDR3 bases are TGTGCCAGCATCACCCTTGGACTAGCGGGGCCCGCGAGCTCCTACGAGCAGTACTTC.

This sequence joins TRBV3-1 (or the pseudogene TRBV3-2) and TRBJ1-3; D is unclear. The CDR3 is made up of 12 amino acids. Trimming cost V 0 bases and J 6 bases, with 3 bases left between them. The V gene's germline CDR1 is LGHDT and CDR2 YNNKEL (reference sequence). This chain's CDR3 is CASSQEVNTIYF. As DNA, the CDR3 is TGTGCCAGCAGCCAAGAAGTAAACACCATATATTTT.

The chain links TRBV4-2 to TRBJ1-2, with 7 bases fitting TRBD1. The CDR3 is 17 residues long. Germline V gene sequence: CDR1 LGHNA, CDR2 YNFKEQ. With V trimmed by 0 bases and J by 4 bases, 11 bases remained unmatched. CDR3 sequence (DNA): TGTGCCAGCAGCCAAGATCACAGGGGTTTAGGGCCCTATGGCTACACCTTC. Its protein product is CASSQDHRGLGPYGYTF.